Presented here are 29 T cell receptor beta chains from one specimen sequenced in a study of technical replicates of blood from a few donors (dated by TCRdb to about 2017). The library came from the immunoSEQ multiplex PCR assay. TCRdb took over this immuneACCESS table, retaining in-frame rearrangements with V and J assigned. Such tables are incomplete; in checked studies, under half of the missing clones stem from an unresolved V gene, and the remainder is unexplained. The sample table lists some 30,000 clones, more than 80% of them with a count of one. Roughly 4% of the sample rests with the top ten. The sample comprised PBMCs. The receptors derive from a human donor in good health. Some clones in this sample may be carry-over from other donors' samples.

This sequence joins TRBV4-3 and TRBJ1-6; D gene ambiguous. Trimming stripped 0 bases from V and 6 bases from J, with 3 bases between. Germline-derived CDR1 and CDR2 are LGHNA and YSLEER. This CDR3 spans 13 amino acids. Here the CDR3 DNA reads TGCGCCAGCAGCCAAGATCTTAATTCACCCCTCCACTTT. Its translation: CASSQDLNSPLHF.

The genes are TRBV5-6 and TRBJ1-5; D is uncertain. V was pared by 4 bases and J by 0 bases, with 8 bases between. Germline assignment: CDR1 SGHDT and CDR2 YYEEEE. This CDR3 spans 14 amino acids. The CDR3 nucleotides are TGTGCCAGCAGCCCCAGTTATAGCAATCAGCCCCAGCATTTT. Translating it yields CASSPSYSNQPQHF. The variable domain in full, completed from reference TRBV5-6 and TRBJ1-5, reads DAGVTQSPTHLIKTRGQQVTLRCSPKSGHDTVSWYQQALGQGPQFIFQYYEEEERQRGNFPDRFSGHQFPNYSSELNVNALLLGDSALYLCASSPSYSNQPQHFGDGTRLSIL.

The chain has TRBV5-4 and TRBJ2-5; no firm D call. The germline V gene encodes CDR1 SGHNT and CDR2 YYREEE (reference sequence). The V and J ends lost 4 bases and 4 bases respectively, with 11 bases between them. The CDR3 has 13 amino acids. For the CDR3, the DNA is TGTGCCAGCAGCCCCCCCGGCGGAGAGACCCAGTACTTC. Protein sequence: CASSPPGGETQYF.

The V gene is TRBV5-1, the J gene TRBJ2-3; D remains unclear. The CDR3 totals 15 residues. V was trimmed by 3 bases and J by 4 bases, leaving 15 bases between them. Germline values: CDR1 SGHRS, CDR2 YFSETQ. Here the CDR3 DNA reads TGCGCCAGCAGCTCTAGTCAGTTCGGAGCAGATACGCAGTATTTT. Residues: CASSSSQFGADTQYF.

J is TRBJ2-5 and V is TRBV2, with D perhaps TRBD2 (5 bases). V was trimmed by 4 bases and J by 5 bases, leaving 11 bases between them. The CDR3 runs to 13 residues. The germline V gene has CDR1 SNHLY and CDR2 FYNNEI. Here the CDR3 DNA reads TGTGCCAGCAGTGTGAGGGAGAGGGAGACCCAGTACTTC. This gives the protein CASSVRERETQYF.

The V and J genes are TRBV18 and TRBJ2-3, with 8 bases aligning to TRBD2. Germline CDR1 and CDR2: KGHSH and LQKENI. J lost 6 bases, V lost 3 bases, and 5 bases had no gene match. CDR3 size: 14 residues. The CDR3 here is CASSPGLVTDTQYF. For the CDR3, the DNA is TGTGCCAGCTCACCGGGACTAGTGACGGATACGCAGTATTTT.

The V and J genes are TRBV15 and TRBJ2-7, with TRBD2 as a possible D gene (5 bases). The CDR3 consists of 15 residues. Trimming took off 0 bases at V and 3 bases at J, with 12 bases between the two ends. Per germline, CDR1 LNHNV and CDR2 YYDKDF (reference sequence). The CDR3 DNA sequence: TGTGCCACCAGCAGAGATGACCGCGGGCGCTACGAGCAGTACTTC. Its translation is CATSRDDRGRYEQYF. Variable domain in full (rest from reference TRBV15 and TRBJ2-7): DAMVIQNPRYQVTQFGKPVTLSCSQTLNHNVMYWYQQKSSQAPKLLFHYYDKDFNNEADTPDNFQSRRPNTSFCFLDIRSPGLGDTAMYLCATSRDDRGRYEQYFGPGTRLTVT.

The chain recombines TRBV5-6 with TRBJ1-4, with 9 bases identical to TRBD1. Germline lookup yields CDR1 SGHDT and CDR2 YYEEEE. The V segment lost 4 bases and the J segment 4 bases; nucleotides outside the gene matches: 5. The CDR3 runs 15 residues. The CDR3: CASSLGTGLNEKLFF. DNA for the CDR3: TGTGCCAGCAGCCTCGGGACAGGGCTTAATGAAAAACTGTTTTTT.

This rearrangement joins TRBV5-1 to TRBJ2-5, with D unclear. V lost 4 bases, J lost 5 bases, and 21 bases lay in between. The germline CDR1 and CDR2 sequences are SGHRS and YFSETQ. The CDR3 is 16 residues long. The CDR3 bases are TGCGCCAGCAGCAAAGAAGGTAGCTTGAGGTGGGAGACCCAGTACTTC. The encoded protein is CASSKEGSLRWETQYF.

The rearrangement uses TRBV10-3 and TRBJ2-3; D remains unclear. V lost 11 bases, J lost 0 bases, and 15 bases lay in between. The CDR3 has 14 amino acids. Germline V gene sequence: CDR1 ENHRY, CDR2 SYGVKD. The CDR3 spells CAVASSASTDTQYF. The CDR3 DNA sequence: TGTGCCGTCGCCTCGAGCGCTAGCACAGATACGCAGTATTTT.

V gene TRBV5-6 combines with J gene TRBJ2-5; the match to TRBD1 covers 11 bases. The CDR3 runs 16 residues. V was pared by 1 base and J by 2 bases, with 4 bases of the junction left unmatched. From germline, CDR1 is SGHDT and CDR2 YYEEEE. The CDR3 loop is CASSLTRDRGQETQYF. The CDR3 DNA sequence: TGTGCCAGCAGCTTGACCAGGGACAGGGGGCAAGAGACCCAGTACTTC.

The V call is TRBV6-5, the J call TRBJ1-5, with D uncertain. Germline CDR1 is MNHEY and CDR2 is SVGAGI. The CDR3 covers 13 residues. The V end was cut by 3 bases, the J end by 4 bases, with 7 bases between. CDR3 sequence: CASSYSVNQPQHF. CDR3 bases: TGTGCCAGCAGTTATTCTGTAAATCAGCCCCAGCATTTT.

The chain couples TRBV18 to TRBJ1-3, with 7 nucleotides matching TRBD1. The germline V gene has CDR1 KGHSH and CDR2 LQKENI. This CDR3 contains 15 residues. Trimming took 4 bases from V and 0 from J; bases not matched to a gene: 3. CDR3 in DNA: TGTGCCAGCTCACGGCGGGACAGCTCTGGAAACACCATATATTTT. It yields the protein CASSRRDSSGNTIYF.

V gene TRBV7-9 combines with J gene TRBJ2-7, with a weak D call TRBD1 (6 bases). Germline V CDR1 and CDR2: SEHNR, FQNEAQ (reference sequence). The CDR3 covers 12 residues. Trimming removed 5 bases from V and 5 bases from J, with 10 bases in between. The CDR3 is CASSQTGNEQYF. CDR3 DNA: TGTGCCAGCAGCCAAACAGGGAACGAGCAGTACTTC.

The chain links TRBV7-9 to TRBJ2-1, with 10 bases lining up with TRBD2. The CDR3 runs to 14 residues. The V segment lost 2 bases and the J segment 13 bases; nucleotides outside the gene matches: 8. Germline V gene lookup returns CDR1 SEHNR and CDR2 FQNEAQ (reference sequence). The CDR3 here is CASSLSLAGEIQFF. CDR3 DNA sequence: TGTGCCAGCAGCTTATCCCTAGCGGGAGAAATTCAGTTCTTC.

CDR3 coding DNA: TGTGCCAGCAGTTACTCGGGACTAGCGGGAGGGGAGCTGTTTTTT. Its translation is CASSYSGLAGGELFF. This sequence joins TRBV6-6 and TRBJ2-2; 13 nucleotides match TRBD2. The ends lost 0 bases at V and 8 bases at J; junction bases unmatched: 0. Looked up from germline, CDR1 is MNHNY and CDR2 is SVGAGI (reference sequence). This CDR3 contains 15 residues.

V gene TRBV7-2 combines with J gene TRBJ2-7; D is perhaps TRBD2 (6 bases). The CDR3 covers 12 residues. Germline-derived CDR1 and CDR2 are SGHTA and FQGNSA. Trimming removed 3 bases from V and 7 bases from J, with 10 bases in between. The CDR3 DNA reads TGTGCCAGCAGCTTCTGGGGGGTTGAGCAGTACTTC. This gives the protein CASSFWGVEQYF.

The CDR3 DNA reads as TGTGCCACCACAAGACCCGGCGGGTACGAGCAGTACTTC. Protein: CATTRPGGYEQYF. The chain employs TRBV27 and TRBJ2-7; tentatively, D is TRBD2 (5 bases). V lost 10 bases and J 4 bases, leaving 17 bases between the germline ends. The CDR3 covers 13 residues. Germline V CDR1 and CDR2: MNHEY, SMNVEV (reference sequence).

The chain uses TRBV5-1 and TRBJ2-7; D may be TRBD2 (7 bases). The V gene's germline CDR1 is SGHRS and CDR2 YFSETQ. The CDR3 totals 16 residues. Trimming cost V 4 bases and J 6 bases, with 23 bases left between them. This CDR3 reads CASSPSRWGRGSEQYF. The CDR3 nucleotides read TGCGCCAGCAGCCCGTCCCGCTGGGGGCGGGGGTCCGAGCAGTACTTC.

The chain couples TRBV30 to TRBJ1-5; 7 nucleotides match TRBD1. V shed 5 bases, J shed 2 bases, and the junction held 3 bases outside the gene matches. The CDR3 is 13 amino acids. Looked up from germline, CDR1 is GTSNPN and CDR2 is SVGIG (reference sequence). The CDR3 bases are TGTGCCTGGGGCGGGACAGGCAATCAGCCCCAGCATTTT. As protein: CAWGGTGNQPQHF.

The chain links TRBV7-2 to TRBJ2-7; 8 bases are a match to TRBD2. The CDR3 has 16 amino acids. Germline V CDR1 and CDR2: SGHTA, FQGNSA. V dropped 5 bases and J dropped 2; count of bases not matched to a gene: 11. CDR3 residues: CASSLSGGRWTYEQYF. The CDR3 coding sequence is TGTGCCAGCAGCCTATCGGGGGGGAGGTGGACCTACGAGCAGTACTTC.

The rearrangement joins TRBV5-1 to TRBJ2-3, with 10 nucleotides matching TRBD2. The CDR3 extends over 15 amino acids. In germline, CDR1 is SGHRS, CDR2 YFSETQ. With V trimmed by 4 bases and J by 5 bases, 7 bases remained unmatched. CDR3 bases: TGCGCCAGCAGCAAGTGGGGGACTAGCGAAGATACGCAGTATTTT. The encoded protein is CASSKWGTSEDTQYF.

V gene TRBV29-1 combines with J gene TRBJ1-3, with TRBD1 matching 7 bases. This CDR3 is 15 amino acids long. V shed 7 bases, J shed 2 bases, and the junction held 11 bases outside the gene matches. Looked up from germline, CDR1 is SQVTM and CDR2 is ANQGSEA. The CDR3 region is CSAKTGTDAGNTIYF. The CDR3 DNA is TGCAGCGCCAAAACCGGGACAGACGCTGGAAACACCATATATTTT. The complete variable domain, with remaining parts taken from reference TRBV29-1 and TRBJ1-3, reads SAVISQKPSRDICQRGTSLTIQCQVDSQVTMMFWYRQQPGQSLTLIATANQGSEATYESGFVIDKFPISRPNLTFSTLTVSNMSPEDSSIYLCSAKTGTDAGNTIYFGEGSWLTVV.

The chain recombines TRBV9 with TRBJ2-3, with 10 bases matching TRBD2. This CDR3 spans 18 amino acids. The V segment lost 4 bases and the J segment 0 bases; nucleotides outside the gene matches: 11. The V gene's germline CDR1 is SGDLS and CDR2 YYNGEE. CDR3 protein: CASSLRGSGGSSTDTQYF. The CDR3 bases are TGTGCCAGCAGCTTGCGAGGTAGCGGGGGGTCTAGCACAGATACGCAGTATTTT. The variable domain in full, with the rest retrieved from reference TRBV9 and TRBJ2-3, is DSGVTQTPKHLITATGQRVTLRCSPRSGDLSVYWYQQSLDQGLQFLIQYYNGEERAKGNILERFSAQQFPDLHSELNLSSLELGDSALYFCASSLRGSGGSSTDTQYFGPGTRLTVL.

The V call is TRBV10-2, the J call TRBJ2-5, with D possibly TRBD2 on 5 matching bases. In germline, CDR1 is WSHSY, CDR2 SAAADI. Trimming took 4 bases from V and 4 from J, leaving 13 bases between them. The CDR3 runs 14 residues. CDR3: CASSGYGSSETQYF. The CDR3 DNA sequence: TGCGCCAGCAGTGGATATGGGAGTTCAGAGACCCAGTACTTC.

V and J are TRBV27 and TRBJ2-7; TRBD2 agrees at 12 bases. This CDR3 is 16 amino acids long. The V gene end was trimmed by 5 bases and the J gene end by 6 bases; junction bases not matched to a gene: 11. CDR1 is MNHEY, CDR2 SMNVEV, per germline (reference sequence). DNA for the CDR3: TGTGCCAGCAGTCCACGACCTAGCGGGAGGGTGGGCGAGCAGTACTTC. This gives the protein CASSPRPSGRVGEQYF.

V is TRBV4-1 and J is TRBJ2-7; D might be TRBD2 (5 bases). V was pared by 1 base and J by 2 bases, with 15 bases between. CDR3 length: 16 amino acids. CDR1 and CDR2 (germline): MGHRA, YSYEKL. CDR3 amino acids: CASSQGAGVLPYEQYF. CDR3 DNA sequence: TGCGCCAGCAGCCAAGGGGCGGGCGTTCTTCCCTACGAGCAGTACTTC.

J is TRBJ2-7 and V is TRBV7-6; 12 bases map to TRBD2. CDR1 and CDR2 from the germline V gene are SGHVS and FNYEAQ. The V and J ends lost 4 bases and 7 bases, in that order; junction bases with no gene match: 5. CDR3 length: 14 amino acids. CDR3 loop: CASSSSGGAREQYF. As DNA, the CDR3 is TGTGCCAGCAGCTCTAGCGGGGGGGCTCGGGAGCAGTACTTC.

This chain links TRBV7-9 with TRBJ2-5; D is uncertain. The CDR3 sequence is 10 residues long. In germline, CDR1 is SEHNR, CDR2 FQNEAQ (reference sequence). Trimming removed 6 bases from V and 5 bases from J, with 4 bases in between. Here the CDR3 reads CASSQETQYF. DNA for the CDR3: TGTGCCAGCAGTCAGGAGACCCAGTACTTC.